This T cell receptor (beta chain) was obtained from a study of B cell selection in AIRE deficiency. Study findings and constraints: Roughly 28% of healthy-donor shared Treg TCRbeta sequences appeared in patient Tconv cells. Of more than 3,000 shared Treg TCRbeta sequences, around 30% were healthy-only, over 7% patient-only. Shared Treg sequences had shorter CDR3s, biased toward rearrangements with few non-templated insertions.

Sorted regulatory T cells were CD4-positive, CD25-high and CD127-low or negative. The CDR3 totals 14 residues. Per the germline V gene, CDR1 is SEHNR and CDR2 is FQNEAQ (reference sequence). V was pared by 3 bases and J by 1 base, with 9 bases between. Per the authors' pipeline: About 6.1x10^4 patient and more than 95,000 healthy donor TCRbeta sequences came from Tregs. Assay: immunoSEQ multiplex PCR; the TCRdb copy retains only in-frame clones and omits some. V and J calls and clone size are given by that table; D and trimming were obtained from the DNA. The sample lists roughly 14,000 clones, 85% to 95% occurring once. Points on this clone: Its antigen is not known.

This TCR was sampled from a human donor with AIRE deficiency. Sequencing was performed on Tregs sorted from PBMCs. This sequence joins TRBV7-9 and TRBJ1-1; D gene ambiguous. The CDR3 loop reads CASSFWATNTEAFF. CDR3 nucleotide sequence: TGTGCCAGCAGCTTCTGGGCCACGAACACTGAAGCTTTCTTT.